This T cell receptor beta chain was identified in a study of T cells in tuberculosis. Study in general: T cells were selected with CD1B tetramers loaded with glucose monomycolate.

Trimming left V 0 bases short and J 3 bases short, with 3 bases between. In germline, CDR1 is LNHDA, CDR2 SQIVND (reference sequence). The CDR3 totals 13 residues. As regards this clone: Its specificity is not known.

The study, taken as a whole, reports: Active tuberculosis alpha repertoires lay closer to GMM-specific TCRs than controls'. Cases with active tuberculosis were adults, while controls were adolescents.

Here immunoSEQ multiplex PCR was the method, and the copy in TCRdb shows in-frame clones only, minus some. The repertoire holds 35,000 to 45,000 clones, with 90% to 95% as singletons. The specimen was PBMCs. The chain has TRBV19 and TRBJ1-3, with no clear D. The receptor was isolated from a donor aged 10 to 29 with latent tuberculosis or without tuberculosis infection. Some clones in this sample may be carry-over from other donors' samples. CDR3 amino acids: CASSIDHGNTIYF. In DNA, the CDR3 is TGTGCCAGTAGTATAGACCATGGAAACACCATATATTTT.